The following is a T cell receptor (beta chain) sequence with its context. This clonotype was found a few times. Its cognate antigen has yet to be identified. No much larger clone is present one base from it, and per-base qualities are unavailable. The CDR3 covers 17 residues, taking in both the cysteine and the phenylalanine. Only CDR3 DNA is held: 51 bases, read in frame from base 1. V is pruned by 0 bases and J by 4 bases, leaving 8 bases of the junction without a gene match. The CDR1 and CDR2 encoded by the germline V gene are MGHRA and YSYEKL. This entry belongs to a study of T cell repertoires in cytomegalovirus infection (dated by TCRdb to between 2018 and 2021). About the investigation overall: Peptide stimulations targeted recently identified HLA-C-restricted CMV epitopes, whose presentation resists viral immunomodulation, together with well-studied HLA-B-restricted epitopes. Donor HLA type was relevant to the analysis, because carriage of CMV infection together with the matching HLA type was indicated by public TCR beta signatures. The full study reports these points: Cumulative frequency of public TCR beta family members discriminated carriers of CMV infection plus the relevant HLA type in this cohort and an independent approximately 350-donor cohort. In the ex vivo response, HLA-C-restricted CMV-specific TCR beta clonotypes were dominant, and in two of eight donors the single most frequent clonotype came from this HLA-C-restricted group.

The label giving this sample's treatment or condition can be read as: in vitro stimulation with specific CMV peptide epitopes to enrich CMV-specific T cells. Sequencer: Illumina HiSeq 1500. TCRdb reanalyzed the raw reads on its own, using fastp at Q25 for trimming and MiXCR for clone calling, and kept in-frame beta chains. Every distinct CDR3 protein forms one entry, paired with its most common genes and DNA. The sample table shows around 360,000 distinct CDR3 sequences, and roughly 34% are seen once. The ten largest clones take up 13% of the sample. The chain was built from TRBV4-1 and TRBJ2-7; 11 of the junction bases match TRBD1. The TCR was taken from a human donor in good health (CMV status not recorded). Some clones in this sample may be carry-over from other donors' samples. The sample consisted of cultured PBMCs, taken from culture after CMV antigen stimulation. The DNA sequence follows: TGCGCCAGCAGCCAAGAGAGTGGACAGGGGGCGCTTTACGAGCAGTACTTC. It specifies CASSQESGQGALYEQYF.